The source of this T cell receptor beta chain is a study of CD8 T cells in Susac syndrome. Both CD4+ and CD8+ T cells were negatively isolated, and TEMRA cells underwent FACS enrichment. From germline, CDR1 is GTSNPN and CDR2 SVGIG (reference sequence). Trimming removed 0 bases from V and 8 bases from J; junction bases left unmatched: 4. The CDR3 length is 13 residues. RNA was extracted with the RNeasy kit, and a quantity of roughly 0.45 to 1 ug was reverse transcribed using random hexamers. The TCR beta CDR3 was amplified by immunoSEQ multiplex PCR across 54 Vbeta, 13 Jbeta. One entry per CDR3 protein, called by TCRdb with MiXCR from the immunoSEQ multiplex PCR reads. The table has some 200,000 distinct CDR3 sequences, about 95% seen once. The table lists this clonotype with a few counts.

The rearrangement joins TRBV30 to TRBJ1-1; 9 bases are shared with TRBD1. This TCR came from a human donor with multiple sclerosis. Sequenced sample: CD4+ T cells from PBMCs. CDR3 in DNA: TGTGCCTGGAGTGTACAGGGACAGGGAGAAGCTTTCTTT. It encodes CAWSVQGQGEAFF.